Included here is one T cell receptor (beta chain) sequence, with context. Its antigen is currently unknown. There are 14 residues in the CDR3. CDR1 and CDR2 (germline): MDHEN, SYDVKM. J gave up 3 bases and V 8 bases, and 7 bases lay outside the gene matches. The data derive from a study of T cell responses to AZD1222 COVID-19 vaccine. Study outcomes and limitations: Repertoires were obtained only post-peak T cell response.

Produced via immunoSEQ multiplex PCR; TCRdb's table is partial and in-frame only. The table shows about 120,000 clones, with about 90% occurring only once. The chain combines TRBV28 with TRBJ2-3; TRBD2 matches 8 bases. The input for sequencing was peripheral blood, taken on day 0 of AZD1222 vaccination. The TCR comes from an adult in good health. The CDR3 DNA is TGTGCCAGCTCTGGTCCGGGGGGGACAGATACGCAGTATTTT. This translates into CASSGPGGTDTQYF.